These 29 T cell receptor beta chains originate from one sample sequenced in a study of T cells of healthy individuals. Each CDR3 protein gets one entry after TCRdb re-called the 5' RACE reads with MiXCR. The sample records tens of thousands of distinct CDR3 sequences, over 12% being singletons. The source is a human donor in good health.

The gene calls are TRBV7-2 and TRBJ2-7; D gene uncertain. Germline V gene lookup returns CDR1 SGHTA and CDR2 FQGNSA. This CDR3 is built from 16 residues. V gave up 2 bases and J gave up 5 bases, with 19 bases separating them. CDR3 protein: CASSLSTLLGFNEQYF. CDR3 sequence (DNA): TGTGCCAGCAGCTTATCAACTCTCTTAGGCTTCAACGAGCAGTACTTC.

In its sample, this clonotype was seen many times. This sequence joins TRBV20-1 and TRBJ2-3; D is undetermined. With 6 bases removed from V and 4 bases from J, the gap between germline ends came to 14 bases. The CDR3 spans 13 residues. Per germline, CDR1 DFQATT and CDR2 SNEGSKA (reference sequence). The CDR3 loop is CSAFKRAPDTQYF. The DNA for the CDR3 is TGCAGTGCGTTTAAAAGAGCCCCAGATACGCAGTATTTT.

This clonotype was detected many times. The V call is TRBV20-1, the J call TRBJ2-2, with D perhaps TRBD2 (7 bases). Germline CDR1 and CDR2: DFQATT and SNEGSKA (reference sequence). The CDR3 length is 16 residues. Trimming took off 0 bases at V and 3 bases at J, with 14 bases between the two ends. CDR3 protein: CSARDGLEGDTGELFF. The CDR3 DNA sequence: TGCAGTGCTAGAGATGGACTAGAGGGGGACACCGGGGAGCTGTTTTTT.

This clonotype was counted ten times or more. The chain couples TRBV20-1 to TRBJ2-3, with 10 nucleotides matching TRBD1. V was clipped by 5 bases and J by 6 bases; unmatched bases: 5. Germline CDR1 DFQATT, CDR2 SNEGSKA (reference sequence). The CDR3 has 13 amino acids. The CDR3 nucleotides read TGCAGTGCTCCGACAGGGGGCGCGGATACGCAGTATTTT. The encoded protein is CSAPTGGADTQYF.

A note on this clonotype: This may be a read error: a much more frequent sequence differs by one nucleotide. The V and J genes are TRBV7-9 and TRBJ1-1; D is unresolved. This CDR3 comprises 14 residues. Germline V gene lookup returns CDR1 SEHNR and CDR2 FQNEAQ (reference sequence). The CDR3, as DNA: TGTGTCAGCAGCCTCAAGACTACGAACACTGAAGCTTTCTTT. Residues: CVSSLKTTNTEAFF.

This rearrangement joins TRBV19 to TRBJ2-1; no firm D call. Per the germline V gene, CDR1 is LNHDA and CDR2 is SQIVND (reference sequence). The CDR3 is made up of 13 amino acids. The V end lost 1 base, the J end lost 3 bases, and 4 bases lay between the germline ends. CDR3 loop: CASSIVLYNEQFF. Written as DNA, the CDR3 is TGTGCCAGTAGTATAGTCCTCTACAATGAGCAGTTCTTC. Full variable domain (rest looked up from reference TRBV19 and TRBJ2-1): DGGITQSPKYLFRKEGQNVTLSCEQNLNHDAMYWYRQDPGQGLRLIYYSQIVNDFQKGDIAEGYSVSREKKESFPLTVTSAQKNPTAFYLCASSIVLYNEQFFGPGTRLTVL.

The chain recombines TRBV19 with TRBJ2-1; unclear D gene. Trimming stripped 7 bases from V and 4 bases from J, with 8 bases between. The germline V gene has CDR1 LNHDA and CDR2 SQIVND (reference sequence). There are 12 residues in the CDR3. The CDR3 bases are TGTGCCAGTAACGCAGGTTACAATGAGCAGTTCTTC. It translates to CASNAGYNEQFF.

Concerning this clonotype itself: A much larger clone is a single base away; this may be a read error. The chain couples TRBV2 to TRBJ2-4; 7 bases match TRBD1. J lost 2 bases, V lost 5 bases, and 15 bases had no gene match. The CDR3 runs to 18 residues. The germline V gene encodes CDR1 SNHLY and CDR2 FYNNEI. The CDR3 loop reads CASSFRTGVKLTKNIQYF. The CDR3 nucleotides read TGTGCCAGCAGTTTCCGGACAGGTGTCAAACTAACCAAAAACATTCAGTACTTC.

A few counts support this clonotype. V and J are TRBV6-2 or TRBV6-3 and TRBJ1-4; perhaps TRBD1 as D (6 bases). This CDR3 spans 17 amino acids. Germline CDR1 and CDR2: MNHEY and SVGEGT. Trimming removed 2 bases at V and 0 bases at J, with 13 bases between. In nucleotides, the CDR3 is TGTGCCAGCAGTTACCCAGACGGGACAACAACTAATGAAAAACTGTTTTTT. This codes for CASSYPDGTTTNEKLFF.

This clonotype was observed at least ten times. This CDR3 is CASSPPRRPAGETQYF. DNA for the CDR3: TGTGCCAGCTCACCACCGAGGCGGCCGGCCGGGGAGACCCAGTACTTC. The V call is TRBV18, the J call TRBJ2-5; D uncertain. Looked up from germline, CDR1 is KGHSH and CDR2 is LQKENI. V was trimmed by 0 bases and J by 5 bases, leaving 16 bases between them. This CDR3 has 16 amino acids.

This clonotype appeared many times. The chain carries TRBV12-3 or TRBV12-4 and TRBJ2-5; D gene unclear. CDR3 size: 13 residues. Trimming removed 3 bases from V and 4 bases from J, with 9 bases in between. The CDR3 sequence is CASSFLRTETQYF. In DNA form, the CDR3 reads TGTGCCAGCAGTTTTCTGAGGACAGAGACCCAGTACTTC.

The rearrangement joins TRBV3-1 to TRBJ1-1, with a possible D match to TRBD1 (5 bases). There are 16 residues in the CDR3. Trimming cost V 1 base and J 5 bases, with 17 bases left between them. Germline values: CDR1 LGHDT, CDR2 YNNKEL (reference sequence). CDR3 residues: CASSQGGGSGGTEAFF. The CDR3 DNA follows: TGTGCCAGCAGCCAAGGGGGGGGGTCCGGGGGAACTGAAGCTTTCTTT. The whole variable domain, remainder taken from reference TRBV3-1 and TRBJ1-1, is DTAVSQTPKYLVTQMGNDKSIKCEQNLGHDTMYWYKQDSKKFLKIMFSYNNKELIINETVPNRFSPKSPDKAHLNLHINSLELGDSAVYFCASSQGGGSGGTEAFFGQGTRLTVV.

The J gene is TRBJ1-5, the V gene TRBV5-6; no definite D call. Germline-derived CDR1 and CDR2 are SGHDT and YYEEEE. The CDR3 sequence is 14 residues long. The germline V and J ends were trimmed by 4 bases and 3 bases, with 11 bases remaining between them. CDR3 nucleotides: TGTGCCAGCAGCCGCGGGTGGGACAATCAGCCCCAGCATTTT. Translating gives CASSRGWDNQPQHF.

There are a few counts of this clonotype. The J gene is TRBJ2-3, the V gene TRBV5-4, with D possibly TRBD2 on 5 matching bases. Trimming took 0 bases from V and 0 from J, leaving 8 bases between them. Germline V gene data show CDR1 as SGHNT and CDR2 as YYREEE (reference sequence). The CDR3 has 15 amino acids. Here the CDR3 reads CASSLEAASTDTQYF. CDR3 DNA: TGTGCCAGCAGCTTGGAAGCGGCCAGCACAGATACGCAGTATTTT.

This clonotype was seen ten or more times. The chain employs TRBV7-2 and TRBJ1-5, with unresolved D. Germline V gene lookup returns CDR1 SGHTA and CDR2 FQGNSA. The CDR3 has 14 amino acids. V lost 2 bases and J 2 bases, leaving 7 bases between the germline ends. The CDR3 sequence is CASSLSVGNQPQHF. The CDR3 nucleotides are TGTGCCAGCAGCTTATCCGTTGGCAATCAGCCCCAGCATTTT.

The chain has TRBV10-3 and TRBJ2-5; 7 nucleotides align to TRBD1. The CDR3 is 15 amino acids. The germline CDR1 and CDR2 sequences are ENHRY and SYGVKD. The V gene end was trimmed by 2 bases and the J gene end by 4 bases; junction bases not matched to a gene: 7. The chain's CDR3 is CAISETGVRGETQYF. In DNA, the CDR3 is TGTGCCATCAGTGAGACAGGGGTCAGAGGAGAGACCCAGTACTTC.

The table lists this clonotype with a few counts. The genes are TRBV10-3 and TRBJ2-7, with D possibly being TRBD1 (6 bases). CDR3 length: 14 amino acids. Trimming took off 8 bases at V and 4 bases at J, with 18 bases between the two ends. Germline V gene lookup returns CDR1 ENHRY and CDR2 SYGVKD. Here the CDR3 DNA reads TGTGCCATCCGGGACACCCCCGAAGGATACGAGCAGTACTTC. Amino acid sequence: CAIRDTPEGYEQYF.

This clonotype was seen many times. The genes are TRBV6-4 and TRBJ2-1; D might be TRBD1 (6 bases). Between the trimmed V and J ends, which lost 2 bases and 4 bases, there was a span of 12 bases. The CDR3 contains 15 residues. Germline values: CDR1 MRHNA, CDR2 SNTAGT. The CDR3 DNA sequence: TGTGCCAGCAGTGACACGGACAGTAGTTACAATGAGCAGTTCTTC. It encodes CASSDTDSSYNEQFF.

This clonotype has only a few counts. The rearrangement links TRBV9 to TRBJ2-2; 8 nucleotides align to TRBD1. The trim removed 7 bases at V and 7 bases at J, leaving 12 bases unmatched. Germline CDR1 reads SGDLS; CDR2 reads YYNGEE. This CDR3 contains 15 residues. The CDR3 is CASGYGRGRSGELFF. Written as DNA, the CDR3 is TGTGCCAGCGGGTATGGCAGGGGGCGTAGCGGGGAGCTGTTTTTT.

This clonotype was recorded at least ten times. The chain uses TRBV6-2 or TRBV6-3 and TRBJ2-3, with D possibly matching TRBD1 (5 bases). Trimming took off 7 bases at V and 0 bases at J, with 11 bases between the two ends. CDR3 length: 14 amino acids. Germline V gene data show CDR1 as MNHEY and CDR2 as SVGEGT. The CDR3 sequence: CASTDRTSTDTQYF. In DNA form, the CDR3 reads TGTGCCAGCACCGACAGAACTAGCACAGATACGCAGTATTTT.

In its sample, this clonotype was seen a few times. The chain recombines TRBV20-1 with TRBJ2-5; D gene ambiguous. The germline V gene has CDR1 DFQATT and CDR2 SNEGSKA (reference sequence). V lost 3 bases, J lost 2 bases, and 7 bases lay in between. This CDR3 contains 12 residues. CDR3 nucleotide sequence: TGCAGTGCTAGCTGGCGGCAAGAGACCCAGTACTTC. It translates to CSASWRQETQYF.

In its sample, this clonotype was seen many times. This chain uses TRBV7-8 with TRBJ2-2, with D possibly matching TRBD1 (6 bases). This CDR3 is 14 amino acids long. CDR1 SGHVS and CDR2 FQNEAQ come from the germline V gene. Trimming took 5 bases from V and 4 from J, leaving 11 bases between them. The CDR3 reads CASSLTGFTGELFF. The CDR3 DNA reads TGTGCCAGCAGCCTAACAGGGTTCACCGGGGAGCTGTTTTTT.

This clonotype was found many times. This chain joins TRBV29-1 and TRBJ2-1; possibly TRBD1 for D (5 bases). The length of the CDR3 is 12 residues. Trimming removed 6 bases from V and 7 bases from J, with 13 bases in between. Per the germline V gene, CDR1 is SQVTM and CDR2 is ANQGSEA. CDR3 loop: CSVGDSGNEQFF. In DNA, the CDR3 is TGCAGCGTCGGCGACAGTGGGAATGAGCAGTTCTTC.

The chain couples TRBV27 to TRBJ1-1; 7 bases fit TRBD1. This CDR3 is 18 amino acids long. V was clipped by 3 bases and J by 4 bases; unmatched bases: 17. CDR1 is MNHEY and CDR2 is SMNVEV in the germline V gene (reference sequence). The CDR3 loop reads CASSFHRQGVDVGTEAFF. CDR3 DNA sequence: TGTGCCAGCAGTTTCCATAGGCAGGGGGTGGATGTGGGCACTGAAGCTTTCTTT.

V and J are TRBV9 and TRBJ1-3; the match to TRBD1 covers 10 bases. Germline V gene sequence: CDR1 SGDLS, CDR2 YYNGEE. This CDR3 spans 16 amino acids. The V gene end was trimmed by 4 bases and the J gene end by 1 base; junction bases not matched to a gene: 5. In DNA, the CDR3 is TGTGCCAGCAGCTGGGGACAGGGGAGTTCTGGAAACACCATATATTTT. Its protein is CASSWGQGSSGNTIYF.

The chain has TRBV27 and TRBJ2-2, with 10 bases fitting TRBD1. The CDR3 is 16 residues long. J was trimmed by 4 bases and V by 8 bases; bases with no gene match: 10. CDR1 is MNHEY and CDR2 is SMNVEV in the germline V gene (reference sequence). CDR3 region: CASRTPGQGTTGELFF. In nucleotides, the CDR3 is TGTGCCAGCCGGACTCCGGGACAGGGGACCACCGGGGAGCTGTTTTTT.

The table lists this clonotype with many counts. This chain uses TRBV18 with TRBJ2-7; 7 bases align to TRBD1. The CDR3 has 14 amino acids. J lost 3 bases, V lost 6 bases, and 8 bases had no gene match. Germline CDR1 reads KGHSH; CDR2 reads LQKENI. CDR3 amino acids: CASSHTDRVYEQYF. DNA of the CDR3: TGTGCCAGCTCCCACACAGACAGGGTCTACGAGCAGTACTTC. Filled out from reference TRBV18 and TRBJ2-7, the complete variable domain reads NAGVMQNPRHLVRRRGQEARLRCSPMKGHSHVYWYRQLPEEGLKFMVYLQKENIIDESGMPKERFSAEFPKEGPSILRIQQVVRGDSAAYFCASSHTDRVYEQYFGPGTRLTVT.

This clonotype was detected only a few times. The J gene is TRBJ1-5, the V gene TRBV15; TRBD1 is a possible D gene (5 bases). The V gene's germline CDR1 is LNHNV and CDR2 YYDKDF (reference sequence). CDR3 length: 17 residues. Deletions cut 1 base from V and 2 bases from J, with 15 bases between. The CDR3 here is CATSRAEGSRGNQPQHF. The CDR3, as DNA: TGTGCCACCAGCAGAGCTGAGGGGAGTAGGGGCAATCAGCCCCAGCATTTT.

The chain carries TRBV7-2 and TRBJ2-5, with unresolved D. V lost 1 base and J 5 bases, leaving 8 bases between the germline ends. The V gene's germline CDR1 is SGHTA and CDR2 FQGNSA. The CDR3 covers 13 residues. The CDR3 DNA sequence: TGTGCCAGCAGCTTAGTTCAATCGGAGACCCAGTACTTC. It codes for CASSLVQSETQYF.